This T cell receptor beta chain appears in the sequencing data of a study of blood T cell repertoires in COVID-19. Method: immunoSEQ multiplex PCR; TCRdb's copy keeps in-frame clones and lacks some. The table shows roughly 300,000 clones, with 80% to 90% occurring only once. Germline CDR1 SGHNT, CDR2 YENEEA. The V end lost 1 base, the J end lost 1 base, and 7 bases lay between the germline ends. CDR3 size: 14 residues. Material: PBMCs or T cells enriched from blood (not recorded which). The chain links TRBV11-3 to TRBJ1-1; no firm D call. The sequence was collected from a woman in her twenties or thirties who had recovered from COVID-19. CDR3 nucleotide sequence: TGTGCCAGCAGCTTAGGGTCGGGGAACACTGAAGCTTTCTTT. It yields the protein CASSLGSGNTEAFF. The full variable domain, rest sourced from reference TRBV11-3 and TRBJ1-1, is EAGVVQSPRYKIIEKKQPVAFWCNPISGHNTLYWYLQNLGQGPELLIRYENEEAVDDSQLPKDRFSAERLKGVDSTLKIQPAELGDSAVYLCASSLGSGNTEAFFGQGTRLTVV.